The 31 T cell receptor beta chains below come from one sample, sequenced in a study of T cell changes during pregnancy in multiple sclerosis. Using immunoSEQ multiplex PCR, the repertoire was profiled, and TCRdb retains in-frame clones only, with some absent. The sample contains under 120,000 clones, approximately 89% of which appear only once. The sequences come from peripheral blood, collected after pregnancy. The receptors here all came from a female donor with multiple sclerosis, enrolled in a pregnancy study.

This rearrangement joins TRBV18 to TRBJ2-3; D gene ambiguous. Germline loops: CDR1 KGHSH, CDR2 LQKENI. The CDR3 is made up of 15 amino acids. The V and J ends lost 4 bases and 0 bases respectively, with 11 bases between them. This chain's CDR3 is CASSHDWLSTDTQYF. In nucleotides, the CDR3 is TGTGCCAGCTCACACGACTGGCTAAGCACAGATACGCAGTATTTT.

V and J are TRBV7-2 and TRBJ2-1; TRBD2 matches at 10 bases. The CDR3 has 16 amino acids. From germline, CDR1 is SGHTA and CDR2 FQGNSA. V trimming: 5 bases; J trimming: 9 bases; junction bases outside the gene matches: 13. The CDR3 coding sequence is TGTGCCAGCAGCCCCCGAGAGCGGGGGGGCGTTAGTGAGCAGTTCTTC. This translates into CASSPRERGGVSEQFF. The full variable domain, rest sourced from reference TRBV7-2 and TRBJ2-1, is GAGVSQSPSNKVTEKGKDVELRCDPISGHTALYWYRQSLGQGLEFLIYFQGNSAPDKSGLPSDRFSAERTGGSVSTLTIQRTQQEDSAVYLCASSPRERGGVSEQFFGPGTRLTVL.

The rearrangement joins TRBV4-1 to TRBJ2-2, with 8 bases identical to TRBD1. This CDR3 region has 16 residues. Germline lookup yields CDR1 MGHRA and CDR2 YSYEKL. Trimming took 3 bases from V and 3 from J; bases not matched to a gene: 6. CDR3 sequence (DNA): TGCGCCAGCAGCCATCTTCAGGGGGCGGACACCGGGGAGCTGTTTTTT. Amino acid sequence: CASSHLQGADTGELFF.

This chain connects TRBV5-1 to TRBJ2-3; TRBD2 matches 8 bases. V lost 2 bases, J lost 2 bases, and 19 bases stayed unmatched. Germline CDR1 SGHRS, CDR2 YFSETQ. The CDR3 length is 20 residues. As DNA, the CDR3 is TGCGCCAGCAGCTTTAGCGGGACTGCGGCGCGGGGGCTAGACACAGATACGCAGTATTTT. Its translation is CASSFSGTAARGLDTDTQYF. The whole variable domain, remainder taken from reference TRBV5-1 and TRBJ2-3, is KAGVTQTPRYLIKTRGQQVTLSCSPISGHRSVSWYQQTPGQGLQFLFEYFSETQRNKGNFPGRFSGRQFSNSRSEMNVSTLELGDSALYLCASSFSGTAARGLDTDTQYFGPGTRLTVL.

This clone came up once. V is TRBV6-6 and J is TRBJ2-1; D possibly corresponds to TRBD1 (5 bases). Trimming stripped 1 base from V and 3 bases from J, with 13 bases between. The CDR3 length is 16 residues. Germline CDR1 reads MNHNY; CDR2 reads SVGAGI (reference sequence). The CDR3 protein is CASSYWTTINYNEQFF. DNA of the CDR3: TGTGCCAGCAGTTACTGGACAACCATTAACTACAATGAGCAGTTCTTC.

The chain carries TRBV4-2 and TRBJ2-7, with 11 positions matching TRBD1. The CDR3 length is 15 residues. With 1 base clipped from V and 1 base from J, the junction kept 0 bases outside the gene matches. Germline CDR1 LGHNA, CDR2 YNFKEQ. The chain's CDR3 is CASSQGDRGSYEQYF. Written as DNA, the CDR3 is TGTGCCAGCAGCCAAGGGGACAGGGGGTCCTACGAGCAGTACTTC.

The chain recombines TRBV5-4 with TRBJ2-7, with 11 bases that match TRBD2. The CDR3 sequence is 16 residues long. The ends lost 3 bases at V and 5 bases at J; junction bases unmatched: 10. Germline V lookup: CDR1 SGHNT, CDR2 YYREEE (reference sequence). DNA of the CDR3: TGTGCCAGCAGCTCGGGACTAGCGGCGATGTTGAACGAGCAGTACTTC. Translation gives CASSSGLAAMLNEQYF.

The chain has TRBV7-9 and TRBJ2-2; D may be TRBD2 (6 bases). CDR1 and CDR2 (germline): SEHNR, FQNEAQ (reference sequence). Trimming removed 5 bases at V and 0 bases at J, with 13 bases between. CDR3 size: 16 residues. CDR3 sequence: CASSPRGSANTGELFF. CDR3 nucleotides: TGTGCCAGCAGCCCGCGGGGCAGCGCGAACACCGGGGAGCTGTTTTTT. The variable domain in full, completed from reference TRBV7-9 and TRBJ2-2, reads DTGVSQNPRHKITKRGQNVTFRCDPISEHNRLYWYRQTLGQGPEFLTYFQNEAQLEKSRLLSDRFSAERPKGSFSTLEIQRTEQGDSAMYLCASSPRGSANTGELFFGEGSRLTVL.

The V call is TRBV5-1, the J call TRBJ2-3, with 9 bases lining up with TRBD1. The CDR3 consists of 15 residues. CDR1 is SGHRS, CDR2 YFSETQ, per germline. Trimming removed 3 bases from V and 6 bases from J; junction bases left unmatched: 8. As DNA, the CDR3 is TGCGCCAGCAGCTCCTCGGGACAGGGTTGGGATACGCAGTATTTT. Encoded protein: CASSSSGQGWDTQYF. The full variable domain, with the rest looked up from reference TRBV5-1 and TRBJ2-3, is KAGVTQTPRYLIKTRGQQVTLSCSPISGHRSVSWYQQTPGQGLQFLFEYFSETQRNKGNFPGRFSGRQFSNSRSEMNVSTLELGDSALYLCASSSSGQGWDTQYFGPGTRLTVL.

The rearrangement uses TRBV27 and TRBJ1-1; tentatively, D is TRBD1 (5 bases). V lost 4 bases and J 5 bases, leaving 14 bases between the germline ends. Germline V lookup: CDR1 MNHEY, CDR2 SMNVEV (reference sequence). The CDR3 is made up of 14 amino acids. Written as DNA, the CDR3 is TGTGCCAGCAGTTGGGGCAGTCATTCGACTGAAGCTTTCTTT. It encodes CASSWGSHSTEAFF.

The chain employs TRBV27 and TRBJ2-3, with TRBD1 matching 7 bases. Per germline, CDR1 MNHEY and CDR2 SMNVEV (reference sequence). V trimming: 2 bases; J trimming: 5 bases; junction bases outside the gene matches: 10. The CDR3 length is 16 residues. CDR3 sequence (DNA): TGTGCCAGCAGTTTAATACAGGGGACGGGTGGAGATACGCAGTATTTT. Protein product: CASSLIQGTGGDTQYF.

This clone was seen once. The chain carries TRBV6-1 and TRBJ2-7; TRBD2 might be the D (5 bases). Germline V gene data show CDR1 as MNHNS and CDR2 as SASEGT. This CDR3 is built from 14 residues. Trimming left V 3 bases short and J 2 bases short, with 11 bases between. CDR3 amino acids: CASSDDYGPYEQYF. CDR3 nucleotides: TGTGCCAGCAGTGACGACTATGGTCCCTACGAGCAGTACTTC.

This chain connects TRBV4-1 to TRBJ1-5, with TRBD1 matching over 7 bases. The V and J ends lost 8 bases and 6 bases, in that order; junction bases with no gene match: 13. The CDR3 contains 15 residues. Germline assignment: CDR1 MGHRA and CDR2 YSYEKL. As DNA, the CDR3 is TGCGCCAGCGCCTCCCGGGACAGAGAAGGTCAGCCCCAGCATTTT. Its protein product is CASASRDREGQPQHF.

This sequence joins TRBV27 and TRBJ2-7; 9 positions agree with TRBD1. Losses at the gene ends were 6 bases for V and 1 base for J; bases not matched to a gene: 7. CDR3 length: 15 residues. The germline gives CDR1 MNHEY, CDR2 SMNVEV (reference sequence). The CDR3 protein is CASSPGQGRSYEQYF. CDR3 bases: TGTGCCAGCAGCCCCGGACAGGGGAGGTCCTACGAGCAGTACTTC.

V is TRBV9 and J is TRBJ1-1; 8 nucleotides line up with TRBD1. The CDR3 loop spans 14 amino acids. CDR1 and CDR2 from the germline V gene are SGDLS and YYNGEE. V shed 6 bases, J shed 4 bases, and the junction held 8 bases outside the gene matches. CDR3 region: CASTETGVTTEAFF. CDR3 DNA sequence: TGTGCCAGCACCGAGACAGGGGTGACCACTGAAGCTTTCTTT.

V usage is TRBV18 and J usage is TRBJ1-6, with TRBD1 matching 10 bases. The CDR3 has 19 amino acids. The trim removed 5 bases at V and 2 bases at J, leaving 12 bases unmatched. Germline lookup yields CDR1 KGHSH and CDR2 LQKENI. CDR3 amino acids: CASSSWTDRGLTYNSPLHF. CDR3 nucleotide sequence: TGTGCCAGCTCATCCTGGACCGACAGGGGGCTAACCTATAATTCACCCCTCCACTTT.

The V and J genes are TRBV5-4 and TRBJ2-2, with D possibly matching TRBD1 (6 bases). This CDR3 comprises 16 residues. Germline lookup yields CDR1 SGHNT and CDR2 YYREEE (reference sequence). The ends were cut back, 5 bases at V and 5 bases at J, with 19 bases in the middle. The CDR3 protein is CASSYPGTRGTGELFF. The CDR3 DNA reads TGTGCCAGCAGTTATCCCGGGACCAGGGGTACCGGGGAGCTGTTTTTT.

The CDR3 loop is CASSPGARPQYF. The CDR3 DNA follows: TGTGCCAGCTCACCAGGGGCTAGGCCCCAGTACTTC. V gene TRBV18 combines with J gene TRBJ2-5; D is possibly TRBD1 (5 bases). This CDR3 is 12 amino acids long. Germline V gene lookup returns CDR1 KGHSH and CDR2 LQKENI. The germline V and J ends were trimmed by 2 bases and 9 bases, with 10 bases remaining between them.

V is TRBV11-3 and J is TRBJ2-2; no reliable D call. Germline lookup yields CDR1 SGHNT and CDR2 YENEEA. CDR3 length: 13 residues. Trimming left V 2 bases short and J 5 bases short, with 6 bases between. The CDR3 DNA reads TGTGCCAGCAGCTTATTAGAAACCGGGGAGCTGTTTTTT. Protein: CASSLLETGELFF.

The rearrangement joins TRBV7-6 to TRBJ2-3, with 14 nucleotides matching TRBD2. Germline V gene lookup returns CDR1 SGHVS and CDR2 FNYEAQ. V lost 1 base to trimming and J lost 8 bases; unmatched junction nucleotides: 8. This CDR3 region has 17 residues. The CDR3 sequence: CASSLGGLAGVAGTQYF. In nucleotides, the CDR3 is TGTGCCAGCAGCTTAGGGGGACTAGCGGGGGTAGCGGGTACGCAGTATTTT.

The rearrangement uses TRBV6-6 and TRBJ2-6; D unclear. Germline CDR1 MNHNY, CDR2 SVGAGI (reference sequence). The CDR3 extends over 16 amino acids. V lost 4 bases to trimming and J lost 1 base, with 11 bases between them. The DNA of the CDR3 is TGTGCCAGCAGTTCCCTCGACATATCTGGGGCCAACGTCCTGACTTTC. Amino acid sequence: CASSSLDISGANVLTF.

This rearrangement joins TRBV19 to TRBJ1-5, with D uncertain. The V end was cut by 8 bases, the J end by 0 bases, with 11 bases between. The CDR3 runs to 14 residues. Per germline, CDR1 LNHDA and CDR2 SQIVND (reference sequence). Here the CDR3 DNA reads TGTGCCAGTTCCCACCGGGGTAGCAATCAGCCCCAGCATTTT. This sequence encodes CASSHRGSNQPQHF. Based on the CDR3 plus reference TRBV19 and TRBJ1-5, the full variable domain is DGGITQSPKYLFRKEGQNVTLSCEQNLNHDAMYWYRQDPGQGLRLIYYSQIVNDFQKGDIAEGYSVSREKKESFPLTVTSAQKNPTAFYLCASSHRGSNQPQHFGDGTRLSIL.

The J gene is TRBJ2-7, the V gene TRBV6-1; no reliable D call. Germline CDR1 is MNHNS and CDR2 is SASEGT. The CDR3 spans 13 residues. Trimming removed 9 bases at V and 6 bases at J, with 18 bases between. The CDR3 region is CASTVAPGLEQYF. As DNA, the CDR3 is TGTGCCAGTACAGTGGCACCAGGTCTCGAGCAGTACTTC.

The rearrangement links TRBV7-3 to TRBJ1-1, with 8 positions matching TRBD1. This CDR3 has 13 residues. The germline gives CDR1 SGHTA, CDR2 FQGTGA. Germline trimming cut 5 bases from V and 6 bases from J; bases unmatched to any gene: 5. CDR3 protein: CASSPGTGAEAFF. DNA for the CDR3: TGTGCCAGCAGCCCAGGGACAGGCGCTGAAGCTTTCTTT.

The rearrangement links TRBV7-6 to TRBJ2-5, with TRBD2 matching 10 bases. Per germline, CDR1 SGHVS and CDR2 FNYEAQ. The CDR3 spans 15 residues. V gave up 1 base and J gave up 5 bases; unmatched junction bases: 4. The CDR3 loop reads CASSLGAGGMETQYF. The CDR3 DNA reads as TGTGCCAGCAGCTTAGGAGCGGGGGGGATGGAGACCCAGTACTTC.

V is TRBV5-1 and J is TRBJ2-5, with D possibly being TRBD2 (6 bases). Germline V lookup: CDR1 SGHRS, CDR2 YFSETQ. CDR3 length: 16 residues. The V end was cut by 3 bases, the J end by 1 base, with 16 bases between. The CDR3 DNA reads TGCGCCAGCAGCTCCATGCCGGGACTTAGCCAAGAGACCCAGTACTTC. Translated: CASSSMPGLSQETQYF.

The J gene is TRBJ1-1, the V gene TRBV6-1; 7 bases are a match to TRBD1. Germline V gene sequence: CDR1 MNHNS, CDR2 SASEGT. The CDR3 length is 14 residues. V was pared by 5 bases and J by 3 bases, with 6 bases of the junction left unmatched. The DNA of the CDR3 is TGTGCCAGCAGTCGATCCGGACAGGACACTGAAGCTTTCTTT. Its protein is CASSRSGQDTEAFF.

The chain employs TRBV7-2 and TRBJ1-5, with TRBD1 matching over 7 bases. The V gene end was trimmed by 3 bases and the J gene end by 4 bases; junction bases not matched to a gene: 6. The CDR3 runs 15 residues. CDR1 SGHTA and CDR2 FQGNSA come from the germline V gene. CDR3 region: CASSFGTALNQPQHF. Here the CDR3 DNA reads TGTGCCAGCAGCTTCGGGACAGCCTTAAATCAGCCCCAGCATTTT.

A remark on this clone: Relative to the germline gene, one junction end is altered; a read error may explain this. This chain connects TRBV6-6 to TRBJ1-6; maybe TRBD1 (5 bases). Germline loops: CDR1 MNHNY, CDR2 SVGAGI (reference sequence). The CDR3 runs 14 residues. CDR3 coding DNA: TGTGCCAGCATGACAGTAACCTATGATTCACCCCTCCACTTT. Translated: CASMTVTYDSPLHF.

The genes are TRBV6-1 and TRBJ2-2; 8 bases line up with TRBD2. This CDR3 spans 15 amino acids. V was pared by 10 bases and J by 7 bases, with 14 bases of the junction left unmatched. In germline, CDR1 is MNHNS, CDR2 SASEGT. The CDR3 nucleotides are TGTGCCACCTACGGGAGGGAAGGGGACGTCGGGGAGCTGTTTTTT. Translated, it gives CATYGREGDVGELFF.

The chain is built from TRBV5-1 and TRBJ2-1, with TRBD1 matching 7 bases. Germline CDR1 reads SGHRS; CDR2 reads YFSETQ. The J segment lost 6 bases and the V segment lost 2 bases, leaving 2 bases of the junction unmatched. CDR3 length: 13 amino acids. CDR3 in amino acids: CASSFDRVNEQFF. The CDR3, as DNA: TGCGCCAGCAGCTTTGACAGGGTCAATGAGCAGTTCTTC. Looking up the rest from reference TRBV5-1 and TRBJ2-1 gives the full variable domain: KAGVTQTPRYLIKTRGQQVTLSCSPISGHRSVSWYQQTPGQGLQFLFEYFSETQRNKGNFPGRFSGRQFSNSRSEMNVSTLELGDSALYLCASSFDRVNEQFFGPGTRLTVL.